One sample yielded the 3 T cell receptor beta chains listed below, sequenced in a study of molecular identifiers for immune sequencing clone quantification. TCRdb fed the PCR reads into MiXCR, producing one record per CDR3 protein. The sample lists roughly 50,000 distinct CDR3 sequences, under 30% seen once, with 1.5% to 2% in the top ten. Material: naive CD8+ T cells from blood, with Jurkat cell RNA spiked in. The subset here: FACS-sorted CD8+CD4-CCR7+CD45RA+ naive T cells. The receptors shown here come from a human donor in good health. Some libraries in this study had Jurkat cell RNA spiked in.

This clonotype showed up many times. The V gene is TRBV9, the J gene TRBJ1-1, with D uncertain. The CDR3 contains 14 residues. Germline-derived CDR1 and CDR2 are SGDLS and YYNGEE. Trimming left V 0 bases short and J 1 base short, with 7 bases between. The CDR3: CASSVDRANTEAFF. CDR3 in DNA: TGTGCCAGCAGCGTAGACCGGGCGAACACTGAAGCTTTCTTT.

About this clonotype: A much larger clone lies a single base off, so this may be a read error. The V gene is TRBV5-5, the J gene TRBJ1-1; D gene ambiguous. CDR3 size: 15 residues. The germline V gene encodes CDR1 SGHKS and CDR2 YYEKEE (reference sequence). The DNA for the CDR3 is TGTGCCAGCGGCTTGTTTTACGGAGAGAACACTGAAGCTTTCTTT. This codes for CASGLFYGENTEAFF.

There are many counts of this clonotype. V usage is TRBV5-4 and J usage is TRBJ1-1; 9 nucleotides align to TRBD1. Germline CDR1 is SGHNT and CDR2 is YYREEE (reference sequence). J gave up 4 bases and V 0 bases, and 4 bases lay outside the gene matches. The CDR3 has 15 amino acids. The CDR3 spells CASSLVTGGTTEAFF. In DNA form, the CDR3 reads TGTGCCAGCAGCTTGGTAACAGGGGGCACCACTGAAGCTTTCTTT.